This T cell receptor beta chain is from a study of blood T cell repertoires in COVID-19. People in the exposed group encountered a COVID-19 case within 2 weeks before entering the study. This CDR3 region has 14 residues. Germline V gene lookup returns CDR1 SQVTM and CDR2 ANQGSEA. Clones were read by immunoSEQ multiplex PCR, and TCRdb kept only the in-frame ones, dropping some. The sample holds about 240,000 clones, about four fifths seen once. The specimen was PBMCs or T cells enriched from blood (not recorded which). The receptor comes from a woman aged 40-49 years who had been exposed to COVID-19. This chain joins TRBV29-1 and TRBJ1-2, with D tentatively TRBD1 (5 bases). Here the CDR3 reads CRAERGALGGGYTF. DNA for the CDR3: TGCCGCGCCGAACGCGGCGCCCTGGGGGGGGGCTACACCTTC.